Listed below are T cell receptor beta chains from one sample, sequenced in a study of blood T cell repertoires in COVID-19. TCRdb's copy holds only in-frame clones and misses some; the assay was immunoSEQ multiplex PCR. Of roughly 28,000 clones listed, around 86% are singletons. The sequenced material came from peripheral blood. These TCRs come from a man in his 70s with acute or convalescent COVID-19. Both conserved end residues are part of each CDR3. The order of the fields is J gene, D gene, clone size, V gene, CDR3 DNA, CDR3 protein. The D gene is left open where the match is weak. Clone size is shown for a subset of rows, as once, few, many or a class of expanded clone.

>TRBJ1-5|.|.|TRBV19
TGTGCCAGTAGTATAGCAAACAATCAGCCCCAGCATTTT
CASSIANNQPQHF
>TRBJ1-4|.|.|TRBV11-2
TGTGCCAGCAGCTCGGCGGGGGGAAGGGACCTTAATGAAAAACTGTTTTTT
CASSSAGGRDLNEKLFF
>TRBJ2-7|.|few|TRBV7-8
TGTGCCAGCAGCACACGCAGGTCCCACTCCTACGAGCAGTACTTC
CASSTRRSHSYEQYF
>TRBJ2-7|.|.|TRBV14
TGTGCCAGCAGCCAAGGAGTTTACGAGCAGTACTTC
CASSQGVYEQYF
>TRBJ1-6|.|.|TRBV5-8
TGTGCCAGCAGCAAGGGGGACGTAGCTAATTCACCCCTCCACTTT
CASSKGDVANSPLHF
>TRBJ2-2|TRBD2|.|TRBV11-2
TGTGCCAGCAGCTCGCCGACTAGCGGGTCCAACGGGGAGCTGTTTTTT
CASSSPTSGSNGELFF
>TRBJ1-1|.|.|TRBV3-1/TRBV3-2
TGTGCCAGCAGCCCCCTACGGGGTACTGAAGCTTTCTTT
CASSPLRGTEAFF
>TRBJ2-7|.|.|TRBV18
TGTGCCAGCTCATTGACAGGCTCCTACGAGCAGTACTTC
CASSLTGSYEQYF
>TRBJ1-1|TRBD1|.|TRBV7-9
TGTGCCAGCAGCTCCACAGGGGAGAAGAACACTGAAGCTTTCTTT
CASSSTGEKNTEAFF
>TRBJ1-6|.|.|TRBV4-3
TGCGCCAGCAGCCCCTCCGGGGTCAAAAATTCACCCCTCCACTTT
CASSPSGVKNSPLHF
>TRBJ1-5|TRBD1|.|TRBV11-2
TGTGCCAGCAGCTGGGGACAGGGCAATCAGCCCCAGCATTTT
CASSWGQGNQPQHF
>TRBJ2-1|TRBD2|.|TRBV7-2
TGTGCCAGCTCCCGGGACTACGACCTTGGGGAGCAGTTCTTC
CASSRDYDLGEQFF
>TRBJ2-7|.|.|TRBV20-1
TGCAGTGCTCGAACAACCTACGAGCAGTACTTC
CSARTTYEQYF
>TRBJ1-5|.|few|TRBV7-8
TGTGCCAGCAATCCTACAGGCAGCAATCAGCCCCAGCATTTT
CASNPTGSNQPQHF
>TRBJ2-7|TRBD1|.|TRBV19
TGTGCCAGTAGACGGGACAGGGCCTACGAGCAGTACTTC
CASRRDRAYEQYF
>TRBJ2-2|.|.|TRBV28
TGTGCCAGTCGGGGTACCGGGGAGCTGTTTTTT
CASRGTGELFF
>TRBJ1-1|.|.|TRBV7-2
TGTGCCAGCAGCTTCCCCCCCGGGAACACTGAAGCTTTCTTT
CASSFPPGNTEAFF
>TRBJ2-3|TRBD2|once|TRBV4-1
TGCGCCAGCAGCCCAAGTGTAGGAGGGACTAGCGGGGCAAATACGCAGTATTTT
CASSPSVGGTSGANTQYF
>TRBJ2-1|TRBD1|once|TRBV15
TGTGCCACCAAATTCGACAGGGGGATCGATGAGCAGTTCTTC
CATKFDRGIDEQFF
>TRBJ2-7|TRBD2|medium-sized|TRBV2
TGTGCCAGCAGTCCAACCTCCGGACTAGTCTACGAGCAGTACTTC
CASSPTSGLVYEQYF
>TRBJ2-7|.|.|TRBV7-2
TGTGCCACCTCCACTATGTGGGCGGGGTCCGAGCAGTACTTC
CATSTMWAGSEQYF
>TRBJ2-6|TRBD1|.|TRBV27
TGTGCCAGCAGTTCCGGAGCCCGACAGGGAGTGCCTGGGGCCAACGTCCTGACTTTC
CASSSGARQGVPGANVLTF
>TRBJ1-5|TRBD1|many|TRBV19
TGTGCCACCAAGGACAGGAGGAATCAGCCCCAGCATTTT
CATKDRRNQPQHF
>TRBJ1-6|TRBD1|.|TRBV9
TGTGCCAGCAGCGCTCTGACAGGGGAGAATTCACCCCTCCACTTT
CASSALTGENSPLHF
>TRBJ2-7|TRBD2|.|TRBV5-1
TGCGCCAGCAGCTCTTTAGCGGGAGCAGGGGAGCAGTACTTC
CASSSLAGAGEQYF
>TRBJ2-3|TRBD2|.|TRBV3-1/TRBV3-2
TGTGCCAGCAGCTCGAGCCTCAGCGGGGGGGCAGATACGCAGTATTTT
CASSSSLSGGADTQYF
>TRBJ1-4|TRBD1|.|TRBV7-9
TGTGCCAGCAGTTACGGGACAGGGGGACTTAATGAAAAACTGTTTTTT
CASSYGTGGLNEKLFF
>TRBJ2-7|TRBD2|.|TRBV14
TGTGCCAGCAGCCAAGGACTAGCGGGAGGCTACGAGCAGTACTTC
CASSQGLAGGYEQYF
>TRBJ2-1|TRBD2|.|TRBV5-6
TGTGCCAGCAGCTTGAAATCGGGAGGGTCCTACAATGAGCAGTTCTTC
CASSLKSGGSYNEQFF
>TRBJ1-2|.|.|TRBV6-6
TGTGCCAGCAGTCTTATCCCGATAGACTCGAATGGCTACACCTTC
CASSLIPIDSNGYTF
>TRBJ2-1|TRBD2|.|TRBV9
TGTGCCAGCAGCGTAGGTGTCGGCGGGAGAGTTGGCAATGAGCAGTTCTTC
CASSVGVGGRVGNEQFF
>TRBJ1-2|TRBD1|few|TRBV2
TGTGCCAGCAGCCAAACCCGGACAGGGAATAACTATGGCTACACCTTC
CASSQTRTGNNYGYTF
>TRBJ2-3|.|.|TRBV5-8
TGTGCCAGCACCCAGAATAAGGGGTCTAGCACAGATACGCAGTATTTT
CASTQNKGSSTDTQYF
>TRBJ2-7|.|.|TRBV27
TGTGCCAGCAGTAGGACAGAAGGACACGAGCAGTACTTC
CASSRTEGHEQYF
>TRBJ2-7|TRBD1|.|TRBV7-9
TGTGCCAGCAGTACGGACAGGCGCTCCTACGAGCAGTACTTC
CASSTDRRSYEQYF
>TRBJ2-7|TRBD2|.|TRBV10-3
TGTGCCATCAGTCGGGAGGGCATTTACGAGCAGTACTTC
CAISREGIYEQYF
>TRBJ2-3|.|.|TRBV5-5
TGTGCCAGCGCCGGGACTGAGGGGTGGACAGATACGCAGTATTTT
CASAGTEGWTDTQYF
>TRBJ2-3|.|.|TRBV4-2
TGTGCCAGCAGCCCCGAGGGTCCAGCAAAGAGCACAGATACGCAGTATTTT
CASSPEGPAKSTDTQYF
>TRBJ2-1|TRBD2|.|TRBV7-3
TGTGCCAGCAGCTTATTAGCGGGAGTGGCTGATGAGCAGTTCTTC
CASSLLAGVADEQFF
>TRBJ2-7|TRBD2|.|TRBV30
TGTGCCTGGAGTAGGCTAGCGGGAGAATACGAGCAGTACTTC
CAWSRLAGEYEQYF
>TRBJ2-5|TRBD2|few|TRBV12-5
TGTGCTAGTGGTTCTGGACTAGCGGGTCTGGAGACCCAGTACTTC
CASGSGLAGLETQYF
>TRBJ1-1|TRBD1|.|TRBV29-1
TGCAGCGTGGGGGACAGGGTTAGTAAAGCTTTCTTT
CSVGDRVSKAFF
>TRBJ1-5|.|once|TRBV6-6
TGTGCCAGCAGTTACGGGCGGGATCAGCCCCAGCATTTT
CASSYGRDQPQHF
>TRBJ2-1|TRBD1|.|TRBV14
TGTGCCAGCAGCCAGGACTATGGGGGACAGGGACGTGACAATGAGCAGTTCTTC
CASSQDYGGQGRDNEQFF
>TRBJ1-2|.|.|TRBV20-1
TGCAGTGCTAGAGCCCACAGTGGCTACACCTTC
CSARAHSGYTF
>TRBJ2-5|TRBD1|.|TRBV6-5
TGTGCCATTACACAGGGGGATTTGAAGACCCAGTACTTC
CAITQGDLKTQYF
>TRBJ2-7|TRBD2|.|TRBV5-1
TGCGCCAGCAGCTTAACTAGCGGGAGCTACGAGCAGTACTTC
CASSLTSGSYEQYF
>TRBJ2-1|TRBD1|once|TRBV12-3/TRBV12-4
TGTGCCAGCAGCTCCGGGACAGTCAATGAGCAGTTCTTC
CASSSGTVNEQFF
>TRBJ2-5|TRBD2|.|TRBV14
TGTGCCAGCAGCCAAGCTCTTAGCGGGAGATTTCTAGAGACCCAGTACTTC
CASSQALSGRFLETQYF
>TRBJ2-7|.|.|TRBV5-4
TGTGCCAGCAGCCTTATACTAGGGGAGCAGTACTTC
CASSLILGEQYF
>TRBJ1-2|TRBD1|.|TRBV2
TGTGCCAGCAGCCTGGGACAGATCAACTATGGCTACACCTTC
CASSLGQINYGYTF
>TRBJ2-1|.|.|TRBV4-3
TGCGCCAGCAGCCTACGAGGCCGGGTCCGGGATGAGCAGTTCTTC
CASSLRGRVRDEQFF
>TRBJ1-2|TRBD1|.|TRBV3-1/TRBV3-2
TGTGCCAGCAGCCGCCTACAGGGGAAGGGCTACACCTTC
CASSRLQGKGYTF
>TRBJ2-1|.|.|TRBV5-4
TGTGCCAGCAGCTTGGCCGTCAATGAGCAGTTCTTC
CASSLAVNEQFF
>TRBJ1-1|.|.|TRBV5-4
TGTGCCAGCAGCTTAAGAGCGAACACTGAAGCTTTCTTT
CASSLRANTEAFF
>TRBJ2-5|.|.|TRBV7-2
TGTGCCAGCAGCTCCGACACCGGAGAGACCCAGTACTTC
CASSSDTGETQYF
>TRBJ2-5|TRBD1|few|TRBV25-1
TGTGCCAGCAGTGAGGGGACAGCCCAGTACTTC
CASSEGTAQYF
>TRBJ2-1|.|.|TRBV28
TGTGCCAGCAGTCCCTACCCGGGGTATGAGCAGTTCTTC
CASSPYPGYEQFF
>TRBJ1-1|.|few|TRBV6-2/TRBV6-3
TGTGCCAGCAGTTACAACCCGGGCACTGAAGCTTTCTTT
CASSYNPGTEAFF
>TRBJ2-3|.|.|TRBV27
TGTGCCAGCAGTCACAGAAGCACAGATACGCAGTATTTT
CASSHRSTDTQYF